These 18 T cell receptor beta chains were sequenced from one sample in a study of blood T cell repertoires in COVID-19. TCRdb's table, derived via immunoSEQ multiplex PCR, lists solely in-frame clones and lacks some. The sample lists more than 110,000 clones; approximately 87% were seen once. Sequenced material: peripheral blood. Receptors were obtained from a human donor in a cohort sampled during active COVID-19.

The genes are TRBV10-3 and TRBJ2-5, with no clear D. Deletions cut 2 bases from V and 2 bases from J, with 12 bases between. Germline lookup yields CDR1 ENHRY and CDR2 SYGVKD. This CDR3 has 15 amino acids. In DNA form, the CDR3 reads TGTGCCATCAGTGAGATGGCAGTCAGTCAAGAGACCCAGTACTTC. It specifies CAISEMAVSQETQYF.

The J gene is TRBJ1-2, the V gene TRBV6-6; 7 bases are shared with TRBD1. Germline V gene sequence: CDR1 MNHNY, CDR2 SVGAGI (reference sequence). The V segment lost 4 bases and the J segment 5 bases; nucleotides outside the gene matches: 7. The CDR3 runs to 14 residues. This chain's CDR3 is CASSSSGGDYGYTF. In nucleotides, the CDR3 is TGTGCCAGCAGTTCCTCAGGGGGAGATTATGGCTACACCTTC.

This chain links TRBV28 with TRBJ2-7, with TRBD2 as a possible D gene (6 bases). The length of the CDR3 is 15 residues. V lost 5 bases and J lost 1, with 15 bases in between. CDR1 and CDR2 (germline): MDHEN, SYDVKM. CDR3 nucleotides: TGTGCCAGCAGTGAAACAGGAGGGCCTTCCTACGAGCAGTACTTC. It encodes CASSETGGPSYEQYF.

This chain's CDR3 is CASSVDRDQPQHF. The CDR3 DNA follows: TGTGCCAGCAGCGTCGACAGGGATCAGCCCCAGCATTTT. This chain connects TRBV7-2 to TRBJ1-5, with 7 bases identical to TRBD1. Unmatched junction bases numbered 3, after V lost 5 bases and J lost 5 bases. CDR3 size: 13 residues. Germline V gene data show CDR1 as SGHTA and CDR2 as FQGNSA.

The rearrangement links TRBV10-3 to TRBJ2-5; no firm D call. Trimming cost V 1 base and J 5 bases, with 8 bases left between them. There are 13 residues in the CDR3. Germline V gives CDR1 ENHRY, CDR2 SYGVKD. In nucleotides, the CDR3 is TGTGCCATCAGTGAGTTCGGAGAGGAGACCCAGTACTTC. Its translation: CAISEFGEETQYF.

This sequence joins TRBV21-1 and TRBJ2-5; TRBD2 reflects the table's D call only, with no check against the DNA. TRBV21-1 is deemed a pseudogene. CDR3 size: 18 residues. CDR3 DNA sequence: TGTGCCAGCAGCAAAGTTGCTAGCGGGGGGGCCAGGGTAAAGACCCAGTACTTC. Its translation is CASSKVASGGARVKTQYF.

This chain joins TRBV14 and TRBJ1-1; 7 bases line up with TRBD1. J lost 7 bases, V lost 2 bases, and 7 bases had no gene match. The germline gives CDR1 SGHDN, CDR2 FVKESK. This CDR3 is 14 amino acids long. The CDR3 DNA follows: TGTGCCAGCAGCCAAACGACAGGGATAGGTGAAGCTTTCTTT. Protein: CASSQTTGIGEAFF.

The chain recombines TRBV2 with TRBJ2-7; D not resolved. The germline V gene encodes CDR1 SNHLY and CDR2 FYNNEI. This CDR3 region has 10 residues. V dropped 8 bases and J dropped 7 bases, with 9 bases sitting between them. CDR3 bases: TGTGCCAGCTCTATCTGGGAGCAGTACGTC. The encoded protein is CASSIWEQYV.

The chain is built from TRBV5-1 and TRBJ1-4; TRBD1 might be the D (5 bases). Germline V gene data show CDR1 as SGHRS and CDR2 as YFSETQ. The CDR3 covers 14 residues. The V end lost 5 bases, the J end lost 8 bases, and 16 bases lay between the germline ends. CDR3 loop: CASRTSGPGEKLFF. For the CDR3, the DNA is TGCGCCAGCAGGACCTCAGGGCCAGGAGAAAAACTGTTTTTT.

This clone was counted a single time. CDR3 sequence: CATSDAPGTGGVQNTEAFF. As DNA, the CDR3 is TGTGCCACCAGTGACGCCCCCGGGACAGGGGGCGTACAGAACACTGAAGCTTTCTTT. This rearrangement joins TRBV24-1 to TRBJ1-1; 12 nucleotides match TRBD1. This CDR3 contains 19 residues. J was trimmed by 1 base and V by 4 bases; bases with no gene match: 12. The V gene's germline CDR1 is KGHDR and CDR2 SFDVKD.

Turning to this clone: This sample also contains other DNA sequences that code for the same CDR3. The V and J genes are TRBV12-3 or TRBV12-4 and TRBJ1-1; D remains unclear. The CDR3 loop spans 13 amino acids. The germline V and J ends were trimmed by 2 bases and 1 base, with 5 bases remaining between them. CDR3 DNA: TGTGCCAGCAGTTTAACCGGGAACACTGAAGCTTTCTTT. This sequence encodes CASSLTGNTEAFF.

The V gene is TRBV10-3, the J gene TRBJ1-3; TRBD1 matches 9 bases. From germline, CDR1 is ENHRY and CDR2 SYGVKD. This CDR3 contains 15 residues. V was pared by 11 bases and J by 4 bases, with 12 bases of the junction left unmatched. The CDR3 region has the DNA TGTGCCGCCCTTGGGACAGGGTTCGTCGGAAACACCATATATTTT. Protein product: CAALGTGFVGNTIYF.

The genes are TRBV28 and TRBJ1-5; no definite D call. CDR3 length: 13 residues. Germline V gene lookup returns CDR1 MDHEN and CDR2 SYDVKM. The ends were cut back, 5 bases at V and 0 bases at J, with 5 bases in the middle. The CDR3 protein is CASSPNSNQPQHF. The CDR3 nucleotides are TGTGCCAGCAGTCCAAATAGCAATCAGCCCCAGCATTTT.

V is TRBV5-5 and J is TRBJ1-2; 9 nucleotides match TRBD1. Germline V gene lookup returns CDR1 SGHKS and CDR2 YYEKEE (reference sequence). V lost 4 bases and J lost 8; bases outside the gene matches: 9. This CDR3 has 14 amino acids. The CDR3 DNA reads TGTGCCAGCAGCCCAACAGGGGGCTTAGACGGCTACACCTTC. Its protein is CASSPTGGLDGYTF.

The chain employs TRBV7-2 and TRBJ1-5, with D possibly being TRBD1 (5 bases). Per germline, CDR1 SGHTA and CDR2 FQGNSA. The CDR3 extends over 14 amino acids. V gave up 6 bases and J gave up 6 bases, with 15 bases separating them. CDR3 nucleotide sequence: TGTGCCAGCAGGCTCGGGTCCGGGGGTCAGCCCCAGCATTTT. This codes for CASRLGSGGQPQHF.

The gene calls are TRBV12-3 or TRBV12-4 and TRBJ2-1, with 7 positions matching TRBD2. The CDR3 is 12 amino acids. Germline trimming cut 7 bases from V and 4 bases from J; bases unmatched to any gene: 1. This CDR3 is CASNSGYNEQFF. For the CDR3, the DNA is TGTGCCAGCAATAGCGGGTACAATGAGCAGTTCTTC.

The chain has TRBV7-2 and TRBJ2-1, with unresolved D. CDR3 size: 14 residues. In germline, CDR1 is SGHTA, CDR2 FQGNSA. The V end lost 1 base, the J end lost 10 bases, and 14 bases lay between the germline ends. CDR3 sequence reads: CASSLGLLLQEQFF. The CDR3 nucleotides are TGTGCCAGCAGCTTAGGATTGCTCCTCCAGGAGCAGTTCTTC.

The chain recombines TRBV2 with TRBJ1-5; 7 bases map to TRBD1. This CDR3 comprises 13 residues. V gave up 7 bases and J gave up 3 bases; unmatched junction bases: 3. Germline values: CDR1 SNHLY, CDR2 FYNNEI. In DNA form, the CDR3 reads TGTGCCAGCAAGGGGACAGCCAATCAGCCCCAGCATTTT. The encoded protein is CASKGTANQPQHF.